This entry lists 30 T cell receptor beta chains sequenced from one sample in a study of PD-L1 blockade in urothelial cancer. Some clones are missing from TCRdb's copy, which holds only in-frame ones; the method was immunoSEQ multiplex PCR. This table holds 35,000 to 55,000 clones, roughly four fifths found once. Sequences were derived from PBMCs, sampled around atezolizumab (anti-PD-L1) treatment. The receptors here all came from a man aged 70-80 years with urothelial cancer.

The rearrangement uses TRBV7-2 and TRBJ2-7; D is perhaps TRBD1 (5 bases). V dropped 2 bases and J dropped 6 bases, with 14 bases sitting between them. CDR3 length equals 14 residues. Germline values: CDR1 SGHTA, CDR2 FQGNSA. CDR3 in DNA: TGTGCCAGCAGCTTAAGGCAGGGCCCATCCGAGCAGTACTTC. Protein: CASSLRQGPSEQYF.

This chain connects TRBV6-1 to TRBJ2-3; D not certain. Germline lookup yields CDR1 MNHNS and CDR2 SASEGT. This CDR3 has 13 amino acids. Trimming took 7 bases from V and 6 from J, leaving 14 bases between them. The DNA of the CDR3 is TGTGCCAGCAACCCACGACTCGTCGATACGCAGTATTTT. Protein product: CASNPRLVDTQYF.

The rearrangement uses TRBV7-2 and TRBJ2-5; 10 nucleotides agree with TRBD1. Germline V gives CDR1 SGHTA, CDR2 FQGNSA. The J segment lost 5 bases and the V segment lost 4 bases, leaving 10 bases of the junction unmatched. This CDR3 spans 16 amino acids. The CDR3 DNA follows: TGTGCCAGCAGCTGGGCCCCGACAGGGGGCATGGAGACCCAGTACTTC. It encodes CASSWAPTGGMETQYF.

V and J are TRBV7-3 and TRBJ2-1, with 8 bases lining up with TRBD2. The CDR3 is made up of 15 amino acids. Germline assignment: CDR1 SGHTA and CDR2 FQGTGA. After removal of 4 bases from V and 6 bases from J, the junction contained 8 bases not matched to a gene. CDR3 sequence (DNA): TGTGCCAGCAGCTCGACGACTAGCGTTGTCAATGAGCAGTTCTTC. Amino acid sequence: CASSSTTSVVNEQFF.

V gene TRBV7-2 combines with J gene TRBJ2-3; 7 bases are a match to TRBD2. Losses at the gene ends were 7 bases for V and 0 bases for J; bases not matched to a gene: 7. From germline, CDR1 is SGHTA and CDR2 FQGNSA. CDR3 size: 15 residues. Written as DNA, the CDR3 is TGTGCCAGCAAAGTAGCGGGCCCTAGCACAGATACGCAGTATTTT. Amino acids: CASKVAGPSTDTQYF.

This chain uses TRBV4-1 with TRBJ1-2; D gene unclear. The CDR3 totals 13 residues. V was clipped by 0 bases and J by 8 bases, with 10 bases between them. Germline V gene sequence: CDR1 MGHRA, CDR2 YSYEKL. DNA for the CDR3: TGCGCCAGCAGCCAAGACCGAATTGCGGGCTACACCTTC. Translation gives CASSQDRIAGYTF.

The table lists this clone with many counts. The V call is TRBV15, the J call TRBJ2-7; perhaps TRBD2 as D (6 bases). V was clipped by 5 bases and J by 4 bases, with 18 bases between them. The CDR3 contains 15 residues. The germline CDR1 and CDR2 sequences are LNHNV and YYDKDF (reference sequence). The CDR3 coding sequence is TGTGCCACCAGCCTAGGGGAGGCGGAGTTTTACGAGCAGTACTTC. Translation: CATSLGEAEFYEQYF.

The genes are TRBV6-1 and TRBJ1-2; unclear D gene. V lost 8 bases and J 8 bases, leaving 15 bases between the germline ends. This CDR3 spans 12 amino acids. Germline lookup yields CDR1 MNHNS and CDR2 SASEGT. CDR3 nucleotide sequence: TGTGCCAGCGAGATAGTAAGAGGGGGCTACACCTTC. Its translation: CASEIVRGGYTF.

The chain joins TRBV9 to TRBJ2-7, with D tentatively TRBD1 (5 bases). Trimming shortened V by 0 bases and J by 2 bases, and 9 bases separated the two germline ends. Looked up from germline, CDR1 is SGDLS and CDR2 is YYNGEE. This CDR3 is 14 amino acids long. The CDR3 DNA follows: TGTGCCAGCAGCGTAGATACGGACACCTACGAGCAGTACTTC. Protein: CASSVDTDTYEQYF.

The V gene is TRBV25-1, the J gene TRBJ2-7, with TRBD1 identical over 7 bases. V shed 0 bases, J shed 5 bases, and the junction held 4 bases outside the gene matches. CDR1 and CDR2 from the germline V gene are MGHDK and SYGVNS. This CDR3 spans 14 amino acids. The CDR3: CASSEYGQVHEQYF. CDR3 DNA sequence: TGTGCCAGCAGTGAATACGGACAGGTTCACGAGCAGTACTTC.

This sequence joins TRBV10-3 and TRBJ1-5; 7 nucleotides align to TRBD1. The CDR3 is made up of 15 amino acids. The V and J ends lost 10 bases and 0 bases, in that order; junction bases with no gene match: 9. In germline, CDR1 is ENHRY, CDR2 SYGVKD. The CDR3 loop reads CATGAGQDSNQPQHF. In DNA, the CDR3 is TGTGCCACCGGAGCCGGACAGGATAGCAATCAGCCCCAGCATTTT.

The rearrangement uses TRBV7-9 and TRBJ1-5, with D unclear. CDR1 is SEHNR, CDR2 FQNEAQ, per germline (reference sequence). The ends were cut back, 7 bases at V and 1 base at J, with 17 bases in the middle. This CDR3 has 16 amino acids. The CDR3 sequence: CASTTGRGGSNQPQHF. The CDR3 region has the DNA TGTGCCAGCACCACCGGCCGGGGAGGGAGCAATCAGCCCCAGCATTTT.

This clone was found once. The V and J genes are TRBV4-1 and TRBJ1-5, with TRBD1 matching over 8 bases. Germline loops: CDR1 MGHRA, CDR2 YSYEKL. With V trimmed by 3 bases and J by 0 bases, 4 bases remained unmatched. The CDR3 loop spans 16 amino acids. In DNA form, the CDR3 reads TGCGCCAGCAGCCAGGGGACAGGCCTTAGCAATCAGCCCCAGCATTTT. Its translation: CASSQGTGLSNQPQHF.

The gene calls are TRBV5-8 and TRBJ2-1; 9 bases line up with TRBD2. The germline V gene has CDR1 SGHTS and CDR2 YDEGEE. This CDR3 region has 19 residues. The V and J ends lost 0 bases and 0 bases, in that order; junction bases with no gene match: 10. CDR3 protein: CASSLAAGGPLSSYNEQFF. CDR3 bases: TGTGCCAGCAGCTTGGCAGCGGGGGGCCCTCTTAGCTCCTACAATGAGCAGTTCTTC.

This clone was seen a single time. The same CDR3 also results from other DNA sequences found in this sample. The chain is built from TRBV6-5 and TRBJ2-7; D is possibly TRBD2 (5 bases). The germline gives CDR1 MNHEY, CDR2 SVGAGI. The CDR3 consists of 13 residues. V lost 3 bases, J lost 3 bases, and 9 bases lay in between. CDR3 nucleotides: TGTGCCAGCAGTTATAGACGGGGCTACGAGCAGTACTTC. This translates into CASSYRRGYEQYF.

The CDR3 sequence is CASSPRDRGSPLHF. The CDR3 DNA sequence: TGTGCCAGCAGCCCCCGGGACAGGGGATCACCCCTCCACTTT. J is TRBJ1-6 and V is TRBV7-2; 10 bases agree with TRBD1. The germline CDR1 and CDR2 sequences are SGHTA and FQGNSA. CDR3 length: 14 amino acids. V was clipped by 5 bases and J by 10 bases; unmatched bases: 5.

The chain is built from TRBV4-1 and TRBJ2-7; 13 bases map to TRBD2. Unmatched junction bases numbered 2, after V lost 4 bases and J lost 2 bases. This CDR3 is built from 15 residues. The germline V gene encodes CDR1 MGHRA and CDR2 YSYEKL. The CDR3: CASSRTSGGAYEQYF. In DNA form, the CDR3 reads TGCGCCAGCAGCCGGACTAGCGGGGGCGCCTACGAGCAGTACTTC.

The rearrangement links TRBV5-1 to TRBJ2-5; D is possibly TRBD2 (7 bases). Trimming shortened V by 4 bases and J by 1 base, and 8 bases separated the two germline ends. The CDR3 contains 13 residues. The germline V gene encodes CDR1 SGHRS and CDR2 YFSETQ. CDR3 sequence reads: CASSRGAQETQYF. The CDR3 nucleotides are TGCGCCAGCAGCCGGGGGGCCCAAGAGACCCAGTACTTC.

J is TRBJ2-7 and V is TRBV5-1, with unresolved D. CDR1 is SGHRS, CDR2 YFSETQ, per germline. This CDR3 is built from 12 residues. Between the trimmed V and J ends, which lost 0 bases and 4 bases, there was a span of 5 bases. The CDR3 coding sequence is TGCGCCAGCAGCTTGGGAGAGTACGAGCAGTACTTC. Translating it yields CASSLGEYEQYF. Full variable domain (rest looked up from reference TRBV5-1 and TRBJ2-7): KAGVTQTPRYLIKTRGQQVTLSCSPISGHRSVSWYQQTPGQGLQFLFEYFSETQRNKGNFPGRFSGRQFSNSRSEMNVSTLELGDSALYLCASSLGEYEQYFGPGTRLTVT.

The V gene is TRBV5-1, the J gene TRBJ2-2; D possibly corresponds to TRBD1 (6 bases). Deletions cut 3 bases from V and 6 bases from J, with 9 bases between. Germline values: CDR1 SGHRS, CDR2 YFSETQ. This CDR3 has 13 residues. This chain's CDR3 is CASSYRTAGELFF. DNA of the CDR3: TGCGCCAGCAGCTATCGGACAGCCGGGGAGCTGTTTTTT.

V and J are TRBV11-2 and TRBJ2-1; 7 nucleotides line up with TRBD2. Germline V CDR1 and CDR2: SGHAT, FQNNGV. Germline trimming cut 3 bases from V and 8 bases from J; bases unmatched to any gene: 4. CDR3 length equals 13 residues. DNA of the CDR3: TGTGCCAGCAGCTTGGGGGGGTCGGATGAGCAGTTCTTC. Residues: CASSLGGSDEQFF.

The gene calls are TRBV7-2 and TRBJ2-7, with 9 bases aligning to TRBD1. The CDR3 loop spans 14 amino acids. V was clipped by 1 base and J by 3 bases; unmatched bases: 1. From germline, CDR1 is SGHTA and CDR2 FQGNSA. The CDR3 is CASSLGDRVYEQYF. CDR3 sequence (DNA): TGTGCCAGCAGCTTAGGGGACAGGGTCTACGAGCAGTACTTC.

This chain connects TRBV28 to TRBJ2-7; 9 nucleotides align to TRBD1. Unmatched junction bases numbered 8, after V lost 7 bases and J lost 1 base. The CDR3 is 15 residues long. Germline V gene data show CDR1 as MDHEN and CDR2 as SYDVKM. CDR3 region: CASNPPGQGSYEQYF. In DNA form, the CDR3 reads TGTGCCAGCAATCCCCCGGGACAGGGATCCTACGAGCAGTACTTC.

The CDR3 here is CASSYSDTSYNSPLHF. The CDR3 DNA reads as TGTGCCAGCAGTTACTCTGATACTTCCTATAATTCACCCCTCCACTTT. The V and J genes are TRBV7-4 and TRBJ1-6; D remains ambiguous. Deletions cut 6 bases from V and 1 base from J, with 13 bases between. The CDR3 is 16 amino acids. The germline CDR1 and CDR2 sequences are SGHVT and SQSDAQ. Variable domain in full (rest from reference TRBV7-4 and TRBJ1-6): GAGVSQSPRYKVAKRGRDVALRCDSISGHVTLYWYRQTLGQGSEVLTYSQSDAQRDKSGRPSGRFSAERPERSVSTLKIQRTEQGDSAVYLCASSYSDTSYNSPLHFGNGTRLTVT.

This chain connects TRBV6-1 to TRBJ1-1; 8 bases align to TRBD1. Unmatched junction bases numbered 5, after V lost 6 bases and J lost 2 bases. The germline gives CDR1 MNHNS, CDR2 SASEGT. The CDR3 extends over 14 amino acids. Here the CDR3 DNA reads TGTGCCAGCAGCCCATCAGGGGGCAACACTGAAGCTTTCTTT. Amino acid sequence: CASSPSGGNTEAFF.

The chain is built from TRBV1 and TRBJ2-7; whether TRBD2, the table's D call, matches the DNA was not checked. TRBV1 is a recognized pseudogene. The length of the CDR3 is 14 residues. This CDR3 reads CTSPEASATYEQYF. In DNA, the CDR3 is TGCACCAGCCCCGAGGCTAGCGCCACCTACGAGCAGTACTTC.

J is TRBJ1-4 and V is TRBV30, with TRBD1 identical over 9 bases. The CDR3 loop spans 15 amino acids. The germline gives CDR1 GTSNPN, CDR2 SVGIG (reference sequence). J lost 8 bases, V lost 0 bases, and 7 bases had no gene match. The DNA for the CDR3 is TGTGCCTGGAGTGTACTCGTAACAGGGGGCGAAAAACTGTTTTTT. It is translated as CAWSVLVTGGEKLFF.

This clone appeared a single time. The V and J genes are TRBV5-4 and TRBJ2-7; 7 bases line up with TRBD1. The CDR3 covers 13 residues. Germline lookup yields CDR1 SGHNT and CDR2 YYREEE (reference sequence). Unmatched junction bases numbered 5, after V lost 4 bases and J lost 4 bases. CDR3 protein: CASSRRTGYEQYF. CDR3 nucleotides: TGTGCCAGCAGCAGAAGGACAGGTTACGAGCAGTACTTC.

The genes are TRBV7-9 and TRBJ1-1; possible D gene TRBD1, 5 bases. Trimming left V 4 bases short and J 3 bases short, with 12 bases between. This CDR3 contains 14 residues. Germline assignment: CDR1 SEHNR and CDR2 FQNEAQ (reference sequence). The CDR3 nucleotides read TGTGCCAGCAGCTCACCCCCGGGGGACACTGAAGCTTTCTTT. Translating it yields CASSSPPGDTEAFF.

The V call is TRBV30, the J call TRBJ1-1; D possibly corresponds to TRBD1 (5 bases). The CDR3 totals 14 residues. V dropped 7 bases and J dropped 2 bases, with 17 bases sitting between them. CDR1 is GTSNPN and CDR2 is SVGIG in the germline V gene (reference sequence). CDR3 sequence: CAFRRGGSNTEAFF. The CDR3 DNA reads TGTGCCTTCCGCCGCGGGGGTAGTAACACTGAAGCTTTCTTT.